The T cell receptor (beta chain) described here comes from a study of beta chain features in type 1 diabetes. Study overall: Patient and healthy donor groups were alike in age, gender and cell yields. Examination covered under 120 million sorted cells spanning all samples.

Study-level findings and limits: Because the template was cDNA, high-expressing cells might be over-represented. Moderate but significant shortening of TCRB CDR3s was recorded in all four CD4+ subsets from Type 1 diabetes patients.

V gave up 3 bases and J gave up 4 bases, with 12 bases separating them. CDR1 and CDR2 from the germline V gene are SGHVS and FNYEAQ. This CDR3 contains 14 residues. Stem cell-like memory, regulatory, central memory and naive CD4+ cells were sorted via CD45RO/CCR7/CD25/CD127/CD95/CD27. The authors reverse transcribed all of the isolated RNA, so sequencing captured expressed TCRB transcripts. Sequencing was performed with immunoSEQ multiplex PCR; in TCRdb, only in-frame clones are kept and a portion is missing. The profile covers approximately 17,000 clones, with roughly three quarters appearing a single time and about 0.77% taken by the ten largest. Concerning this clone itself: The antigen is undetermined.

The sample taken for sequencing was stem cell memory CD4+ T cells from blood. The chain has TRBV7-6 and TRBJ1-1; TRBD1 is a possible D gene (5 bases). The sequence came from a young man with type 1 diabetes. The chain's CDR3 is CASSLGLGSTEAFF. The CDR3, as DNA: TGTGCCAGCAGCTTGGGGCTGGGATCCACTGAAGCTTTCTTT.